A selection of T cell receptor beta chains follows, all from one sample in a study of T-cell reconstitution after alpha-beta-depleted transplantation in children. TCRdb passed the PCR reads through MiXCR, listing each CDR3 protein once. The table records about 980,000 distinct CDR3 sequences, 25% to 30% of them present only once. This specimen consisted of PBMCs, mostly from graft donor cells, obtained 360 days after TCRalphabeta/CD19-depleted stem cell transplant. The receptors were sampled from a boy younger than two who had a stem cell transplant for SCID, so the T cells may come from the graft donor. The CDR3 runs from the conserved cysteine through the conserved F or W. Fields, in order: J gene, clone size, CDR3 length, D gene, V gene, CDR3 DNA, CDR3 protein. D genes are given only for firm matches. Only part of the rows carry a size: once, few, many, or a class if the clone is expanded.

J: TRBJ2-3; size: .; length: 14; D: .; V: TRBV19; DNA: TGTGCCAGTAGCCTAATAGGGCGCACAGATACGCAGTATTTT; CDR3: CASSLIGRTDTQYF
J: TRBJ2-3; size: few; length: 14; D: .; V: TRBV5-1; DNA: TGCGCCAGCAGCTTGAAACCCCCCACAGATACGCAGTATTTT; CDR3: CASSLKPPTDTQYF
J: TRBJ1-1; size: few; length: 15; D: TRBD1; V: TRBV29-1; DNA: TGCAGCGTTCGGGGGGGACAGGGAATGAACACTGAAGCTTTCTTT; CDR3: CSVRGGQGMNTEAFF
J: TRBJ2-3; size: .; length: 13; D: .; V: TRBV14; DNA: TGTGCCAGCAGCATGCAGGGAACGGATACGCAGTATTTT; CDR3: CASSMQGTDTQYF
J: TRBJ1-5; size: .; length: 14; D: .; V: TRBV5-6; DNA: TGTGCCAGCAGCCCTCGGGGGGGCCTCGGGACCCAGCATTTT; CDR3: CASSPRGGLGTQHF
J: TRBJ1-1; size: .; length: 17; D: .; V: TRBV20-1; DNA: TGCAGTGCTAGACCCGATCCGGGGCCAACGACCGGGCTAGAAGCTTTCTTT; CDR3: CSARPDPGPTTGLEAFF
J: TRBJ1-2; size: .; length: 13; D: .; V: TRBV18; DNA: TGTGCCAGCTCAGTAGGGGACATCCGTGGCTACACCTTC; CDR3: CASSVGDIRGYTF
J: TRBJ1-5; size: once; length: 18; D: TRBD1; V: TRBV11-2; DNA: TGTGCCAGCAGCGAAGGGACAGGGGGTATTGTAAGCAATCAGCCCCAGCATTTT; CDR3: CASSEGTGGIVSNQPQHF
J: TRBJ2-5; size: .; length: 15; D: .; V: TRBV7-9; DNA: TGTGCCAGCAGCTTAATCGGGAACTTCCAAGAGACCCAGTACTTC; CDR3: CASSLIGNFQETQYF
J: TRBJ1-2; size: few; length: 12; D: .; V: TRBV29-1; DNA: TGCAGCGTTGCGGGCCCCGGCCATGGCTACACCTTC; CDR3: CSVAGPGHGYTF
J: TRBJ2-1; size: .; length: 15; D: .; V: TRBV12-3/TRBV12-4; DNA: TGTGCCAGCAGTTTAAGGGATAGCTCCGGCAATGAGCAGTTCTTC; CDR3: CASSLRDSSGNEQFF
J: TRBJ2-6; size: .; length: 16; D: .; V: TRBV7-8; DNA: TGTGCCAGCAGCTTTGGGCGGCGCTCTGGGGCCAACGTCCTGACTTTC; CDR3: CASSFGRRSGANVLTF
J: TRBJ2-5; size: .; length: 14; D: .; V: TRBV4-1; DNA: TGCGCCAGCAGCCGCCTTGAGGGGAGAGAGACCCAGTACTTC; CDR3: CASSRLEGRETQYF
J: TRBJ2-7; size: few; length: 15; D: TRBD1; V: TRBV6-5; DNA: TGTGCCAGCAGTTACTCGAAGGGGGCGACCTACGAGCAGTACTTC; CDR3: CASSYSKGATYEQYF
J: TRBJ2-7; size: .; length: 13; D: .; V: TRBV20-1; DNA: TGCAGTGCTAGCGGGGGTCACTCCTACGAGCAGTACTTC; CDR3: CSASGGHSYEQYF
J: TRBJ2-5; size: .; length: 16; D: TRBD1; V: TRBV11-2; DNA: TGTGCCAGCAGCTTACTCCAGGGGGCTAGACAAGAGACCCAGTACTTC; CDR3: CASSLLQGARQETQYF
J: TRBJ2-3; size: .; length: 13; D: .; V: TRBV12-3/TRBV12-4; DNA: TGTGCCAGCACCCTCCATAGCGTTGATACGCAGTATTTT; CDR3: CASTLHSVDTQYF
J: TRBJ2-7; size: many; length: 14; D: TRBD2; V: TRBV20-1; DNA: TGCAGTGCTAGGAGCGGGAGGAGCTCCTACGAGCAGTACTTC; CDR3: CSARSGRSSYEQYF
J: TRBJ2-1; size: .; length: 17; D: TRBD2; V: TRBV28; DNA: TGTGCCAGCAGCGCATCCCCTAGGACTAGTGCCTACAATGAGCAGTTCTTC; CDR3: CASSASPRTSAYNEQFF
J: TRBJ2-7; size: few; length: 13; D: .; V: TRBV18; DNA: TGTGCCAGCTCCCCTGGGGTTATAGGAGGGCAGTACTTC; CDR3: CASSPGVIGGQYF
J: TRBJ1-1; size: .; length: 16; D: TRBD1; V: TRBV28; DNA: TGTGCCACCAGAAACACAGGGGGCGACGGATGGGGCGAAGCTTTCTTT; CDR3: CATRNTGGDGWGEAFF
J: TRBJ2-7; size: .; length: 14; D: TRBD2; V: TRBV7-9; DNA: TGTGCCAGCAGCTGGGGACTAGCTCCGGGGGAGCAGTACTTC; CDR3: CASSWGLAPGEQYF
J: TRBJ2-4; size: .; length: 16; D: TRBD2; V: TRBV6-5; DNA: TGTGCCAGCAGTGTAACTAGCGGAACTGCCAAAAACATTCAGTACTTC; CDR3: CASSVTSGTAKNIQYF
J: TRBJ1-5; size: .; length: 15; D: TRBD1; V: TRBV28; DNA: TGTGCCAGCAGTCTCGGGGACAGGCCCAATCAGCCCCAGCATTTT; CDR3: CASSLGDRPNQPQHF
J: TRBJ2-5; size: many; length: 16; D: .; V: TRBV11-2; DNA: TGTGCCAGCAGCGCGATGACAGTAACTGTGGAAGAGACCCAGTACTTC; CDR3: CASSAMTVTVEETQYF
J: TRBJ2-5; size: .; length: 13; D: .; V: TRBV10-3; DNA: TGTGCCATCTCCGAGCAAATGGGAGAGACCCAGTACTTC; CDR3: CAISEQMGETQYF
J: TRBJ2-7; size: few; length: 15; D: TRBD1; V: TRBV11-2; DNA: TGTGCCAGCAGCTCACTCCGGGACAGGACCTACGAGCAGTACTTC; CDR3: CASSSLRDRTYEQYF
J: TRBJ2-7; size: .; length: 18; D: TRBD1; V: TRBV18; DNA: TGTGCCAGCTCACCACGGACGATGGGGACAGGGGTTACATACGAGCAGTACTTC; CDR3: CASSPRTMGTGVTYEQYF
J: TRBJ2-7; size: .; length: 14; D: TRBD1; V: TRBV20-1; DNA: TGCAGTGCTTTTCCGGGGACAGGGGCATGGGAGCAGTACTTC; CDR3: CSAFPGTGAWEQYF
J: TRBJ1-1; size: few; length: 15; D: .; V: TRBV6-5; DNA: TGTGCCAGCAGTTACTCAGGCGGGGAGAACACTGAAGCTTTCTTT; CDR3: CASSYSGGENTEAFF